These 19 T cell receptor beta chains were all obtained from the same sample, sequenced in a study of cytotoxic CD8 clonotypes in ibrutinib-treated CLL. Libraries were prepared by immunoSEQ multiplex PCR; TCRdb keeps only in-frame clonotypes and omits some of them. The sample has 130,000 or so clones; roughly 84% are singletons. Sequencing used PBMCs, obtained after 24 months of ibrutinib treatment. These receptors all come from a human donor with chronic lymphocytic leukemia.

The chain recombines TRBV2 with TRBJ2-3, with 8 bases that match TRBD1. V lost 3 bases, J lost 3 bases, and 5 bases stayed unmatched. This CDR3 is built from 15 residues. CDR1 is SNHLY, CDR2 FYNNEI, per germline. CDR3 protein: CASSDGRGLTDTQYF. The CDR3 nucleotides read TGTGCCAGCAGTGATGGCAGGGGGCTAACAGATACGCAGTATTTT.

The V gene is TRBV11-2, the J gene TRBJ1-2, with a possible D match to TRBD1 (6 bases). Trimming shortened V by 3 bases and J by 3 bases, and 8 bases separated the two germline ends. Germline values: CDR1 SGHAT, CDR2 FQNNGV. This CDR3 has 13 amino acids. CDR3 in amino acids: CASSFPGDYGYTF. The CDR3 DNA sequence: TGTGCCAGCAGCTTCCCAGGGGACTATGGCTACACCTTC.

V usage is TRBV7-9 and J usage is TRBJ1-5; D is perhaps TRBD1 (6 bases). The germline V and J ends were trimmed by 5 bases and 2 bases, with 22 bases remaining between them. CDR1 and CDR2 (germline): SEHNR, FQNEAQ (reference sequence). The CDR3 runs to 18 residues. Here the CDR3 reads CASSPGVDSRSGNQPQHF. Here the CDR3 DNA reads TGTGCCAGCAGCCCGGGCGTGGACAGCCGATCCGGCAATCAGCCCCAGCATTTT.

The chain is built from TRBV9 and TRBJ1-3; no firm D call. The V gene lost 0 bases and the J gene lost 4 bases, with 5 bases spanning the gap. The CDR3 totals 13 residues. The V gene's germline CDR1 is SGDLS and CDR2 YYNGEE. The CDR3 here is CASSVASGNTIYF. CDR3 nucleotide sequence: TGTGCCAGCAGCGTAGCATCAGGAAACACCATATATTTT. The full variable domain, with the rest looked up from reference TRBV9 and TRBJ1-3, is DSGVTQTPKHLITATGQRVTLRCSPRSGDLSVYWYQQSLDQGLQFLIQYYNGEERAKGNILERFSAQQFPDLHSELNLSSLELGDSALYFCASSVASGNTIYFGEGSWLTVV.

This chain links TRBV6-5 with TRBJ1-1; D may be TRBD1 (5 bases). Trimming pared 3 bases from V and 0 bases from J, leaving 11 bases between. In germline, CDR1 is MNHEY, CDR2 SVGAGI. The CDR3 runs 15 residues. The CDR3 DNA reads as TGTGCCAGCAGTTATTCACAGGCCTTGAACACTGAAGCTTTCTTT. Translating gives CASSYSQALNTEAFF.

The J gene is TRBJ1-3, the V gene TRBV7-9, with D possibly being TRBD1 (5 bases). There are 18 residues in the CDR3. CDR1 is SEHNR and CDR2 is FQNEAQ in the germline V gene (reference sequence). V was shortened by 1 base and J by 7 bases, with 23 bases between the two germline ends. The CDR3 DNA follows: TGTGCCAGCAGCTTAGGCGGTGTGGGGGGACCGCCCGGGAACACCATATATTTT. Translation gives CASSLGGVGGPPGNTIYF.

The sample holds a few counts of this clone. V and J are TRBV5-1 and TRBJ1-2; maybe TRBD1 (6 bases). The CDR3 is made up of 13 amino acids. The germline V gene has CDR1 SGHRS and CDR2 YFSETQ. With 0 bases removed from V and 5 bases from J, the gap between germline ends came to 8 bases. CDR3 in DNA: TGCGCCAGCAGCTTGGTGCAGGGGTATGGCTACACCTTC. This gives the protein CASSLVQGYGYTF.

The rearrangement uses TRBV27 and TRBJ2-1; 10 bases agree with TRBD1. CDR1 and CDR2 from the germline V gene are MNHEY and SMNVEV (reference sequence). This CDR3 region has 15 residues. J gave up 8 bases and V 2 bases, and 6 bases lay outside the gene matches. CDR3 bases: TGTGCCAGCAGTTTAGCGACAGGGGGCGTAGATGAGCAGTTCTTC. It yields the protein CASSLATGGVDEQFF.

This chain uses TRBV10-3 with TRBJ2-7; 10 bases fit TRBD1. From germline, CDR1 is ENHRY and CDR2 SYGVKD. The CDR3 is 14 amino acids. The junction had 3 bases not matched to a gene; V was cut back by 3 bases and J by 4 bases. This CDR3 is CAISEWTGGYEQYF. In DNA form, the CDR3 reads TGTGCCATCAGTGAATGGACAGGGGGTTACGAGCAGTACTTC.

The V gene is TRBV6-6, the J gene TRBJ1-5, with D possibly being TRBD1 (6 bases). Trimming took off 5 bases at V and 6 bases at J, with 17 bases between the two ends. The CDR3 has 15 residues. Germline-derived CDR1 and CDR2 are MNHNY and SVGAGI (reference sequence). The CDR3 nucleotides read TGTGCCAGCAGTCCCGGGACAACTGGCGGTCAGCCCCAGCATTTT. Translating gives CASSPGTTGGQPQHF.

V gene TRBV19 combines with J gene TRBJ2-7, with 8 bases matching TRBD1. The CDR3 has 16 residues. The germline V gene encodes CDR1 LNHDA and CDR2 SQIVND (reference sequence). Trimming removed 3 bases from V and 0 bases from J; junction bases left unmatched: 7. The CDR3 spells CASSIWTGPFSYEQYF. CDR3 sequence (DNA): TGTGCCAGTAGTATCTGGACAGGGCCCTTCTCCTACGAGCAGTACTTC.

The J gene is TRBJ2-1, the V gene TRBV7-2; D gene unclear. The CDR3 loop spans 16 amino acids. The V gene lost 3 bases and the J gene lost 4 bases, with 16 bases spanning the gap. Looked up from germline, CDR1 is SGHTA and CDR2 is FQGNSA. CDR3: CASSLGEGPRYNEQFF. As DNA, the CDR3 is TGTGCCAGCAGCTTGGGTGAAGGGCCTAGGTACAATGAGCAGTTCTTC.

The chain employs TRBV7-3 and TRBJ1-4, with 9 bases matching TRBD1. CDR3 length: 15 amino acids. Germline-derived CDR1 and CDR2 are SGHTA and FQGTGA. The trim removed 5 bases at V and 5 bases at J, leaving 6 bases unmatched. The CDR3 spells CASSPPGTGNEKLFF. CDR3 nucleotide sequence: TGTGCCAGCAGCCCTCCCGGGACAGGGAATGAAAAACTGTTTTTT.

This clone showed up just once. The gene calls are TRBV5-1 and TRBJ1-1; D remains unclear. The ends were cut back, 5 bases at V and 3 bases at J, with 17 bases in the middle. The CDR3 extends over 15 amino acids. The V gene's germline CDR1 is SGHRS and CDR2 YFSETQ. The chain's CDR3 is CASRRLSLPHTEAFF. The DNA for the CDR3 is TGCGCCAGCAGGCGTCTGTCCCTTCCTCACACTGAAGCTTTCTTT.

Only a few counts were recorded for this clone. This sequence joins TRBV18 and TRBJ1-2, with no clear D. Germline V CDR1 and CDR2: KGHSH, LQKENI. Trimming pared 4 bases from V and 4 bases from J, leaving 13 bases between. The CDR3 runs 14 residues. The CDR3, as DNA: TGTGCCAGCTCACGGGAGACGTCCCCCTATGGCTACACCTTC. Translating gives CASSRETSPYGYTF.

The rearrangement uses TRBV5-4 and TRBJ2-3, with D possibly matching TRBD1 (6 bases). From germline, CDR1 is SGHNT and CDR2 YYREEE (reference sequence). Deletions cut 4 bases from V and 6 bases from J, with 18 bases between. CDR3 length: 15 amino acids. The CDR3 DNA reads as TGTGCCAGCAGCGCAATCGGTCCAGGGGCGGATACGCAGTATTTT. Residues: CASSAIGPGADTQYF.

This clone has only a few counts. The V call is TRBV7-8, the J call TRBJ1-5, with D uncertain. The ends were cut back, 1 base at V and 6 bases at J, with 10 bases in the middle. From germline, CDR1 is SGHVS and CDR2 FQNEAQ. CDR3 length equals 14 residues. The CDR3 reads CASSLVQASQPQHF. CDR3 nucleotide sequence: TGTGCCAGCAGCTTAGTGCAGGCATCTCAGCCCCAGCATTTT.

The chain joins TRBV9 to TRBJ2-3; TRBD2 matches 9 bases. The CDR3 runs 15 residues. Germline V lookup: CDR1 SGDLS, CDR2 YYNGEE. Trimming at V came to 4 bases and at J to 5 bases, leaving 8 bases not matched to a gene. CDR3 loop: CASSLTVTSGDTQYF. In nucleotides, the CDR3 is TGTGCCAGCAGCCTGACAGTGACTAGCGGAGATACGCAGTATTTT.

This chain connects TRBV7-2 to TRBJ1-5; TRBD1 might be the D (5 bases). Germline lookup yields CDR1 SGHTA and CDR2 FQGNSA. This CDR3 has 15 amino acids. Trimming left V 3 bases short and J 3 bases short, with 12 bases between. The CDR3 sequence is CASSLGVGVNQPQHF. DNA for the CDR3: TGTGCCAGCAGCTTGGGGGTAGGGGTCAATCAGCCCCAGCATTTT.